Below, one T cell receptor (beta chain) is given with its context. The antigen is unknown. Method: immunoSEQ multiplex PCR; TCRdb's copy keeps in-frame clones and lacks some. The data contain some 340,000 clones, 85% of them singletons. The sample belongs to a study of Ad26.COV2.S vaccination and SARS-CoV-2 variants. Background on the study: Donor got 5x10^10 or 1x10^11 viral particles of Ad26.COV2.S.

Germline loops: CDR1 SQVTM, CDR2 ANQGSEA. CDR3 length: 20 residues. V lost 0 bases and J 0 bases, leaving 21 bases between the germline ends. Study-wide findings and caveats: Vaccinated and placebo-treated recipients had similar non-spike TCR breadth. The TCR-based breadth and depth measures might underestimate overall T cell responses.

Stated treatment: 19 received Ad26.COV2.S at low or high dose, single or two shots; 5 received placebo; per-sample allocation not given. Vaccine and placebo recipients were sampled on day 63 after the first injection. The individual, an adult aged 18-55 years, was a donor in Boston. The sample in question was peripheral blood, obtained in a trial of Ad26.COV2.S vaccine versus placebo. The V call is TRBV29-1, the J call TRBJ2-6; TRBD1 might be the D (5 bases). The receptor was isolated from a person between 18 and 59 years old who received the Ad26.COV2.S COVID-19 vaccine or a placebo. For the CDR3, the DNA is TGCAGCGTTGAAGATCCCCTTCAGACAGTGGCCCACTCTGGGGCCAACGTCCTGACTTTC. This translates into CSVEDPLQTVAHSGANVLTF.